Presented here are 6 T cell receptor beta chains from one specimen sequenced in a study of T cell clonotyping in hematopoietic cell transplantation. Time point defined: recipient sample about 28 days before transplant, after cytoreduction. Here immunoSEQ multiplex PCR was the method, and the copy in TCRdb shows in-frame clones only, minus some. The sample carries roughly 45,000 clones, 85% to 90% recorded once. This material consisted of peripheral blood mononuclear cells, taken before stem cell transplant. Receptor source: a man between 60 and 70 years old with biphenotypic leukemia. Some clones in this sample may be carry-over from other donors' samples.

This rearrangement joins TRBV11-2 to TRBJ1-1, with 11 bases aligning to TRBD1. The trim removed 5 bases at V and 7 bases at J, leaving 3 bases unmatched. This CDR3 has 13 residues. The germline V gene has CDR1 SGHAT and CDR2 FQNNGV. The CDR3 spells CASSPGTGGEAFF. CDR3 DNA: TGTGCCAGCAGCCCTGGGACAGGGGGTGAAGCTTTCTTT.

The chain has TRBV6-5 and TRBJ2-7; D is unclear. Germline lookup yields CDR1 MNHEY and CDR2 SVGAGI. The CDR3 consists of 14 residues. The germline V and J ends were trimmed by 0 bases and 3 bases, with 9 bases remaining between them. The CDR3 loop is CASSYSVVGYEQYF. CDR3 nucleotide sequence: TGTGCCAGCAGTTACTCGGTAGTGGGCTACGAGCAGTACTTC.

This chain connects TRBV11-1 to TRBJ2-2; possibly TRBD1 for D (6 bases). The CDR3 is made up of 15 amino acids. The V end was cut by 3 bases, the J end by 3 bases, with 11 bases between. Germline V gene sequence: CDR1 SGHAT, CDR2 FQDESV (reference sequence). Written as DNA, the CDR3 is TGTGCCAGCAGCTTCTCAGGGGCCGACACCGGGGAGCTGTTTTTT. Translated: CASSFSGADTGELFF.

This rearrangement joins TRBV28 to TRBJ1-5; 8 bases line up with TRBD1. The CDR3 has 14 residues. Trimming took 8 bases from V and 3 from J; bases not matched to a gene: 6. The germline V gene encodes CDR1 MDHEN and CDR2 SYDVKM. CDR3 nucleotide sequence: TGTGCCAGCTCGCCGGACAGGGTCAATCAGCCCCAGCATTTT. Encoded protein: CASSPDRVNQPQHF.

The genes are TRBV2 and TRBJ2-1; 8 bases are shared with TRBD2. Looked up from germline, CDR1 is SNHLY and CDR2 is FYNNEI. This CDR3 is 16 amino acids long. V lost 5 bases to trimming and J lost 0 bases; unmatched junction nucleotides: 6. CDR3 sequence: CASSREGVSSYNEQFF. The CDR3 DNA is TGTGCCAGCAGTCGGGAGGGGGTGAGCTCCTACAATGAGCAGTTCTTC. The full variable domain, completed using reference TRBV2 and TRBJ2-1, is EPEVTQTPSHQVTQMGQEVILRCVPISNHLYFYWYRQILGQKVEFLVSFYNNEISEKSEIFDDQFSVERPDGSNFTLKIRSTKLEDSAMYFCASSREGVSSYNEQFFGPGTRLTVL.

This clone occurred a few times. The chain combines TRBV7-2 with TRBJ2-1, with D unclear. Germline lookup yields CDR1 SGHTA and CDR2 FQGNSA. The CDR3 is made up of 12 amino acids. V lost 0 bases, J lost 13 bases, and 10 bases lay in between. CDR3 region: CASSLAGYRQFF. CDR3 DNA sequence: TGTGCCAGCAGCTTAGCAGGGTATCGTCAGTTCTTC.